The 6 T cell receptor beta chains below come from one sample, sequenced in a study of shared clonotypes between healthy human individuals. Assay: immunoSEQ multiplex PCR; the TCRdb copy retains only in-frame clones and omits some. The profile shows over 2 million clones, around 93% of them singletons. Material for sequencing was naive CD4+ T cells from PBMCs. Subset specified: CD45RA+ positively selected. Receptor source: a man between 18 and 29 years old in good health. Some clones in this sample may be carry-over from other donors' samples.

The chain combines TRBV28 with TRBJ1-1; possible D gene TRBD1, 5 bases. This CDR3 spans 13 amino acids. The V end was cut by 6 bases, the J end by 4 bases, with 12 bases between. The germline gives CDR1 MDHEN, CDR2 SYDVKM. The CDR3 is CASRTHGATEAFF. CDR3 DNA: TGTGCCAGCAGAACCCACGGGGCCACTGAAGCTTTCTTT.

The rearrangement uses TRBV29-1 and TRBJ1-1; D is unclear. This CDR3 spans 11 amino acids. The V gene's germline CDR1 is SQVTM and CDR2 ANQGSEA. CDR3 in amino acids: CMCLRNTEAFF. CDR3 nucleotides: TGCATGTGTCTTAGGAACACTGAAGCTTTCTTT. Drawing the rest from reference TRBV29-1 and TRBJ1-1, the complete variable domain is SAVISQKPSRDICQRGTSLTIQCQVDSQVTMMFWYRQQPGQSLTLIATANQGSEATYESGFVIDKFPISRPNLTFSTLTVSNMSPEDSSIYLCMCLRNTEAFFGQGTRLTVV.

The V gene is TRBV4-3, the J gene TRBJ2-1, with 11 bases lining up with TRBD2. With V trimmed by 0 bases and J by 2 bases, 6 bases remained unmatched. Germline-derived CDR1 and CDR2 are LGHNA and YSLEER. The CDR3 is made up of 18 amino acids. DNA of the CDR3: TGCGCCAGCAGCCAAGATACTAGCGGGAGTAGCGCCTACAATGAGCAGTTCTTC. Translated: CASSQDTSGSSAYNEQFF.

The chain couples TRBV11-2 to TRBJ2-5, with TRBD1 identical over 9 bases. The CDR3 covers 14 residues. Trimming removed 8 bases from V and 2 bases from J; junction bases left unmatched: 6. Germline values: CDR1 SGHAT, CDR2 FQNNGV. The CDR3 reads CASGIGTGQETQYF. In nucleotides, the CDR3 is TGTGCCAGCGGGATTGGGACAGGGCAAGAGACCCAGTACTTC.

The chain joins TRBV18 to TRBJ1-2; D is uncertain. Trimming removed 3 bases at V and 4 bases at J, with 12 bases between. This CDR3 spans 14 amino acids. Germline V gene sequence: CDR1 KGHSH, CDR2 LQKENI. CDR3 coding DNA: TGTGCCAGCTCACCCAACCCGCAGGCCTATGGCTACACCTTC. It is translated as CASSPNPQAYGYTF.

This chain uses TRBV30 with TRBJ1-2; tentatively, D is TRBD1 (5 bases). This CDR3 contains 14 residues. The germline V gene encodes CDR1 GTSNPN and CDR2 SVGIG (reference sequence). V dropped 2 bases and J dropped 3 bases, with 13 bases sitting between them. CDR3 sequence (DNA): TGTGCCTGGAGTCCCCGGGGGAGGTACTATGGCTACACCTTC. Its translation: CAWSPRGRYYGYTF.